This record concerns one T cell receptor (beta chain) sequence. Its antigen is not identified. This record belongs to a study of OX40 agonist ivuxolimab in advanced cancers. About the study: Patients with hepatocellular carcinoma, melanoma, renal cell or head and neck cancer made up the dose-escalation patients. The eligibility criteria allowed prior anti-PD-1, anti-PD-L1 or anti-CTLA-4 therapy, and 30% to 45% had some.

General observations from the study: With doses of 0.1 to 3.0 mg/kg, CD4+ and CD8+ blood T cells had undergone clonal expansion by week 6.

Profiled with immunoSEQ multiplex PCR; TCRdb holds only in-frame clones, not every one. The sample includes roughly 120,000 clones, 80% to 95% of them seen just once. CDR1 and CDR2 (germline): SGHAT, FQNNGV. CDR3 size: 14 residues. Trimming pared 0 bases from V and 4 bases from J, leaving 9 bases between. This material consisted of CD4+ or CD8+ T cells sorted from blood, taken in a trial of the OX40 agonist ivuxolimab. This sequence originates from an adult with an advanced solid tumor such as melanoma, head and neck, liver or kidney cancer. This chain connects TRBV11-2 to TRBJ1-1; a possible D gene is TRBD1 (5 bases). The CDR3 bases are TGTGCCAGCAGCTTAGATCTGGGGCCCACTGAAGCTTTCTTT. Its protein product is CASSLDLGPTEAFF. The full variable domain, with the rest looked up from reference TRBV11-2 and TRBJ1-1, is EAGVAQSPRYKIIEKRQSVAFWCNPISGHATLYWYQQILGQGPKLLIQFQNNGVVDDSQLPKDRFSAERLKGVDSTLKIQPAKLEDSAVYLCASSLDLGPTEAFFGQGTRLTVV.